Listed below are T cell receptor beta chains from one sample, sequenced in a study of radiotherapy plus CTLA-4 blockade in lung cancer. Assay used: immunoSEQ multiplex PCR; TCRdb lists only in-frame clones, some missing. The sample has approximately 67,000 clones; about four fifths are singletons. The sequences come from peripheral blood, collected from a patient treated with radiotherapy plus ipilimumab. The source is a human donor with non-small cell lung cancer who had a partial response to radiotherapy plus ipilimumab. CDR3s include the opening cysteine and the closing phenylalanine or tryptophan. D genes are given only for firm matches. Size tells how often a clone was seen (once, few, many) or the class of an expanded clone, and some rows leave it out.

NA | TRBD1 | TRBJ1-6 | TRBV10-3 | CAISEPGQDNSPLHF | TGTGCCATCAGTGAACCGGGACAGGATAATTCACCCCTCCACTTT
NA | NA | TRBJ1-4 | TRBV28 | CASHKGGATNEKLFF | TGTGCCAGTCATAAGGGAGGTGCAACTAATGAAAAACTGTTTTTT
NA | TRBD1 | TRBJ1-1 | TRBV5-4 | CASSWGDSRTEAFF | TGTGCCAGCAGCTGGGGGGACAGCCGAACGGAAGCTTTCTTT
NA | NA | TRBJ1-4 | TRBV11-2 | CASSLAGGPNEKLFF | TGTGCCAGCAGCTTAGCCGGGGGTCCTAATGAAAAACTGTTTTTT
NA | TRBD2 | TRBJ2-1 | TRBV7-9 | CASSLDTGTSGNNEQFF | TGTGCCAGCAGCTTGGACACCGGGACTAGCGGCAACAATGAGCAGTTCTTC
NA | NA | TRBJ2-7 | TRBV7-3 | CASSLKAGTYEQYF | TGTGCCAGCAGCTTAAAGGCAGGGACCTACGAGCAGTACTTC
NA | NA | TRBJ2-1 | TRBV9 | CASSIQGSSYNEQFF | TGTGCCAGCAGCATTCAGGGGAGCTCCTACAATGAGCAGTTCTTC
NA | TRBD1 | TRBJ2-7 | TRBV28 | CASSFQARTGGFYEQYF | TGTGCCAGCAGTTTTCAAGCCCGGACAGGGGGATTTTACGAGCAGTACTTC
NA | TRBD1 | TRBJ1-1 | TRBV5-8 | CASSRRDRASEAFF | TGTGCCAGCAGCCGACGTGACAGGGCGTCTGAAGCTTTCTTT
NA | NA | TRBJ1-1 | TRBV7-9 | CASSLVAGRGTEAFF | TGTGCCAGCAGCTTAGTGGCAGGGAGGGGAACTGAAGCTTTCTTT
NA | TRBD1 | TRBJ2-7 | TRBV25-1 | CASSEGQGRSYEQYF | TGTGCCAGCAGTGAAGGACAGGGTCGCTCCTACGAGCAGTACTTC
NA | NA | TRBJ2-7 | TRBV11-2 | CASSSGAGHSYEQYF | TGTGCCAGCAGCTCCGGCGCGGGGCACTCCTACGAGCAGTACTTC
NA | TRBD1 | TRBJ2-5 | TRBV7-9 | CASSLGQGIQETQYF | TGTGCCAGCAGCTTAGGACAGGGCATCCAAGAGACCCAGTACTTC
NA | NA | TRBJ1-3 | TRBV5-5 | CASSLVTPRATGNTIYF | TGTGCCAGCAGCTTGGTAACCCCCAGGGCGACGGGAAACACCATATATTTT
NA | NA | TRBJ1-4 | TRBV9 | CASSYAPRGPNEKLFF | TGTGCCAGCAGTTACGCCCCCAGGGGTCCTAATGAAAAACTGTTTTTT
NA | TRBD2 | TRBJ2-2 | TRBV7-9 | CASSFASGRGYTGELFF | TGTGCCAGCAGCTTCGCGAGCGGGAGAGGGTACACCGGGGAGCTGTTTTTT
once | NA | TRBJ2-2 | TRBV18 | CASSRAGANTGELFF | TGTGCCAGCTCACGTGCCGGGGCGAACACCGGGGAGCTGTTTTTT
NA | NA | TRBJ2-3 | TRBV7-6 | CASSLGETSTDTQYF | TGTGCCAGCAGCTTAGGGGAGACTAGCACAGATACGCAGTATTTT
NA | NA | TRBJ2-1 | TRBV7-7 | CASSLGAVSYNEQFF | TGTGCCAGCAGCTTAGGGGCAGTCTCCTACAATGAGCAGTTCTTC
once | TRBD2 | TRBJ2-1 | TRBV25-1 | CASSAPEAGGYNEQFF | TGTGCCAGCAGTGCCCCCGAAGCGGGAGGTTACAATGAGCAGTTCTTC
NA | TRBD1 | TRBJ1-5 | TRBV19 | CASSIGDRAVNQPQHF | TGTGCCAGTAGTATAGGGGACAGGGCCGTTAATCAGCCCCAGCATTTT
NA | TRBD1 | TRBJ2-2 | TRBV11-3 | CASSLPGQGITGELFF | TGTGCCAGCAGCCTACCGGGACAGGGGATTACCGGGGAGCTGTTTTTT
NA | NA | TRBJ1-1 | TRBV11-2 | CASSLRHVDKTEAFF | TGTGCCAGCAGCCTTCGACACGTCGACAAGACTGAAGCTTTCTTT
NA | TRBD2 | TRBJ2-7 | TRBV7-2 | CASSSGLAAYEQYF | TGTGCCAGCAGCTCGGGACTAGCAGCCTACGAGCAGTACTTC
NA | TRBD2 | TRBJ2-5 | TRBV6-5 | CASSYGTSGSKETQYF | TGTGCCAGCAGTTACGGGACTAGCGGGAGTAAAGAGACCCAGTACTTC
few | NA | TRBJ1-3 | TRBV4-1 | CASSQEERGSGNTIYF | TGCGCCAGCAGCCAAGAGGAACGGGGCTCTGGAAACACCATATATTTT
NA | NA | TRBJ2-5 | TRBV19 | CASSIQSGRETQYF | TGTGCCAGTAGTATTCAATCGGGTAGGGAGACCCAGTACTTC
NA | NA | TRBJ1-1 | TRBV7-2 | CASSLTRGGTEAFF | TGTGCCAGCAGCCTAACGAGGGGGGGCACTGAAGCTTTCTTT
once | TRBD2 | TRBJ2-1 | TRBV5-1 | CASSSPGTSGRISYNEQFF | TGCGCCAGCAGCTCACCCGGGACTAGCGGGAGGATCTCCTACAATGAGCAGTTCTTC
few | NA | TRBJ1-1 | TRBV6-4 | CASSDSSMNTEAFF | TGTGCCAGCAGTGACTCATCCATGAACACTGAAGCTTTCTTT
once | TRBD1 | TRBJ1-5 | TRBV28 | CASSFTGTGTGSDQPQHF | TGTGCCAGCAGTTTCACGGGAACTGGGACAGGGTCGGATCAGCCCCAGCATTTT
NA | NA | TRBJ2-2 | TRBV6-6 | CASSFDTGELFF | TGTGCCAGCAGTTTCGACACCGGGGAGCTGTTTTTT